This record covers a single T cell receptor beta chain. Its antigen is currently unknown. The data were obtained in a study of OX40 agonist ivuxolimab in advanced cancers. Overall study context: Head and neck, renal cell, melanoma or hepatocellular carcinoma were the cancers that dose-escalation patients had.

Study-wide results and caveats: Researchers report that CD8+ T cells had, on average, more expanded clones than CD4+.

Autoimmune disease history or systemic immunosuppression was exclusionary. Blood sampling took place at baseline, cycle 4 day 1, and cycle 7 day 1. Sequenced by immunoSEQ multiplex PCR; TCRdb stores in-frame clones only, minus some. The sample contains 85,000 to 130,000 clones, 75% to 95% of which appear only once. The CDR3 contains 14 residues. Germline values: CDR1 GTSNPN, CDR2 SVGIG (reference sequence). Trimming at V came to 2 bases and at J to 4 bases, leaving 5 bases not matched to a gene. The specimen was CD4+ or CD8+ T cells sorted from blood, collected in a trial of the OX40 agonist ivuxolimab. This TCR was sampled from an adult with an advanced solid tumor such as melanoma, head and neck, liver or kidney cancer. V is TRBV30 and J is TRBJ1-3; 7 bases align to TRBD1. The CDR3 is CAWSTGAMGNTIYF. The CDR3, as DNA: TGTGCCTGGAGTACAGGGGCAATGGGAAACACCATATATTTT.